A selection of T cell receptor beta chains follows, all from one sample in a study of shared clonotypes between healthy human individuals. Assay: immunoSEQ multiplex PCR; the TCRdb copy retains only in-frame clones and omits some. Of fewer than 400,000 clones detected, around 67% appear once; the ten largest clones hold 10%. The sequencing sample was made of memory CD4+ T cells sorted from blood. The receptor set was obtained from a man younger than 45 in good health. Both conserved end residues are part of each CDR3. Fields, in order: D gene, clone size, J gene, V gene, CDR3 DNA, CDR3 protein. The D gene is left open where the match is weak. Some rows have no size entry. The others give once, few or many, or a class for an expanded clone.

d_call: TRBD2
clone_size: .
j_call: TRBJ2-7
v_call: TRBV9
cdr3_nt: TGTGCCAGTTCACGACTAGCGGGCTACGAGCAGTACTTC
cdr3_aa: CASSRLAGYEQYF

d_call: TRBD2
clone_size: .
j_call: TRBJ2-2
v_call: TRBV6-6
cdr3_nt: TGTGCCAGCAGCCTGGGGGGGGGTCCCACCGGGGAGCTGTTTTTT
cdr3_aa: CASSLGGGPTGELFF

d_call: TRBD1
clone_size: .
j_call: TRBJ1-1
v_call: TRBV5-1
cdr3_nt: TGCGCCAGCAGCCTGGGGACAGGGGGCATGAACACTGAAGCTTTCTTT
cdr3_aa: CASSLGTGGMNTEAFF

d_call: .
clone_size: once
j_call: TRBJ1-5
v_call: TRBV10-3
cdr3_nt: TGTGCCATCAGTGACTTGACAGCGGATCAGCCCCAGCATTTT
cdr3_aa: CAISDLTADQPQHF

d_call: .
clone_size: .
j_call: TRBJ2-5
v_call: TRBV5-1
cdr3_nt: TGCGCCAGCCGCCTGGCCGGGGAGACCCAGTACTTC
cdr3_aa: CASRLAGETQYF

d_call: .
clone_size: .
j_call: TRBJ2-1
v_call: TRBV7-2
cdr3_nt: TGTGCCAGCAGCTTAGCGGGAGCCCCCTACAATGAGCAGTTCTTC
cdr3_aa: CASSLAGAPYNEQFF

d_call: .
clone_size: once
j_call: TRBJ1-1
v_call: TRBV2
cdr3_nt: TGTGCCAGCAGTGAAACGGGGGTTAACACTGAAGCTTTCTTT
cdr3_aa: CASSETGVNTEAFF

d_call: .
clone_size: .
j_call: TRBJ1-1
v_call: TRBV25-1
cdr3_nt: TGTGCCAGCAGTCGGAGCCCGAACACTGAAGCTTTCTTT
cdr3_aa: CASSRSPNTEAFF

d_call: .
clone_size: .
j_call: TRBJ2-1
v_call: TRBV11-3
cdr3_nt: TGTGCCAGCAGCTTTCGGCAGAGCGATGAGCAGTTCTTC
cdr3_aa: CASSFRQSDEQFF

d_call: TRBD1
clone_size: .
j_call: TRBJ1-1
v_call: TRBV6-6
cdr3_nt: TGTGCCAGCAGTTACTCGCCGGGACAGGGGAACACTGAAGCTTTCTTT
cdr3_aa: CASSYSPGQGNTEAFF

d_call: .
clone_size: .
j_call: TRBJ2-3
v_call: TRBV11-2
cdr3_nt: TGTGCCAGCAGCTTTGGGCAGGGGCCCACAGATACGCAGTATTTT
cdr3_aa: CASSFGQGPTDTQYF

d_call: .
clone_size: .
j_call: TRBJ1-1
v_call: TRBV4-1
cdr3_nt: TGCGCCAGCAGCCAAGGTTTTCTGAACACTGAAGCTTTCTTT
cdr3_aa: CASSQGFLNTEAFF

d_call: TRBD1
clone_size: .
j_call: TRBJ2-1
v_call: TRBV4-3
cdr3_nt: TGCGCCAGCAGCCTCGGACAGGGGCGCAATGAGCAGTTCTTC
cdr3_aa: CASSLGQGRNEQFF

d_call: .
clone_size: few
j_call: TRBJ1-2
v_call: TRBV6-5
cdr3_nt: TGTGCCAGCAGCAGGGCATCGGACTATGGCTACACCTTC
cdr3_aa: CASSRASDYGYTF